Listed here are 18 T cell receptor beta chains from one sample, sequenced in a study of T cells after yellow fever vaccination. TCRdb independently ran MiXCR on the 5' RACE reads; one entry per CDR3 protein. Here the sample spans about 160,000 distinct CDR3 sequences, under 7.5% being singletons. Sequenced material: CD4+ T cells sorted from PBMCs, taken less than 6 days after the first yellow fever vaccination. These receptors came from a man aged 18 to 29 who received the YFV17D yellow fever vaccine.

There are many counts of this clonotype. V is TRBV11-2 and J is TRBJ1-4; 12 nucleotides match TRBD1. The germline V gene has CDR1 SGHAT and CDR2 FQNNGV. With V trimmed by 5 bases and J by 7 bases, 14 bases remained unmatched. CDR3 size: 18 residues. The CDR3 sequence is CASSPNGHEGQGAEKLFF. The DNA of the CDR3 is TGTGCCAGCAGCCCAAACGGTCACGAGGGACAGGGGGCTGAAAAACTGTTTTTT.

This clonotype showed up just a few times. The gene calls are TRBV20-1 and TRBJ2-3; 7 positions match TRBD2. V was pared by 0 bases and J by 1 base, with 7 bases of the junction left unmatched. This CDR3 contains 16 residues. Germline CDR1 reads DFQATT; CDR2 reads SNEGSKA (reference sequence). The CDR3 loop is CSARELAMRGTDTQYF. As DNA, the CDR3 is TGCAGTGCTAGAGAACTAGCGATGAGGGGCACAGATACGCAGTATTTT.

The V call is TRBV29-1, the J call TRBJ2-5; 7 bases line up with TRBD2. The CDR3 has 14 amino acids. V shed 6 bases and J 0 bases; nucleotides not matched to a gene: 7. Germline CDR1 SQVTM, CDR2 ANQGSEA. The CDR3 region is CSVRDYVYQETQYF. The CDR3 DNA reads TGCAGCGTCCGGGACTACGTGTACCAAGAGACCCAGTACTTC. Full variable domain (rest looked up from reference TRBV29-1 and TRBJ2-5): SAVISQKPSRDICQRGTSLTIQCQVDSQVTMMFWYRQQPGQSLTLIATANQGSEATYESGFVIDKFPISRPNLTFSTLTVSNMSPEDSSIYLCSVRDYVYQETQYFGPGTRLLVL.

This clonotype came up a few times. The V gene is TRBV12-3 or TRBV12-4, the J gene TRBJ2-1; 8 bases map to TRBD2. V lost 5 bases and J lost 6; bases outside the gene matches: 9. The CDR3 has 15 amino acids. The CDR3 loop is CASSITGGVANEQFF. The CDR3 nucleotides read TGTGCCAGCAGTATCACGGGGGGGGTAGCCAATGAGCAGTTCTTC.

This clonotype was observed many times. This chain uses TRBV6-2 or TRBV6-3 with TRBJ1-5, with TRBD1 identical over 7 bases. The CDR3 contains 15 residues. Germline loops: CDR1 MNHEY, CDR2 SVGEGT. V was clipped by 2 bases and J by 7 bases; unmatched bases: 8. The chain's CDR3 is CASSYHERTGQPQHF. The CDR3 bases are TGTGCCAGCAGTTACCACGAACGGACAGGACAGCCCCAGCATTTT.

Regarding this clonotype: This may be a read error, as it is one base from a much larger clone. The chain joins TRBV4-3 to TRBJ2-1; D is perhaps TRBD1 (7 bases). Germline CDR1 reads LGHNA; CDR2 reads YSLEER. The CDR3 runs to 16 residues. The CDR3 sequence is CASSQGRDSRWNEQLF. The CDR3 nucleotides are TGCGCCAGCAGCCAAGGGAGGGACAGTCGGTGGAATGAGCAGCTCTTC.

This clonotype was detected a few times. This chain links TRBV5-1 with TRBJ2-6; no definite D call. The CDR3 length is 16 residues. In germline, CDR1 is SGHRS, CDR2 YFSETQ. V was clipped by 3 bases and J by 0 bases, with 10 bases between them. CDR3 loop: CASSWQELSGANVLTF. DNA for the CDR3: TGCGCCAGCAGCTGGCAGGAGCTCTCTGGGGCCAACGTCCTGACTTTC.

The CDR3 coding sequence is TGTGCCAGCAGTTGGGGGGACTCCTACAATGAGCAGTTCTTC. It specifies CASSWGDSYNEQFF. The rearrangement uses TRBV6-6 and TRBJ2-1; weak D call: TRBD2 (6 bases). Germline loops: CDR1 MNHNY, CDR2 SVGAGI (reference sequence). The CDR3 is 14 amino acids. V lost 4 bases and J 0 bases, leaving 7 bases between the germline ends.

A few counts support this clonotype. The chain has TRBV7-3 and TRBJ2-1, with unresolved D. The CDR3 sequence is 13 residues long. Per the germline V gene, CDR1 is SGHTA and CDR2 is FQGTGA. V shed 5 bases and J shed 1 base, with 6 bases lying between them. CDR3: CASSLNSYNEQFF. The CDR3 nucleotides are TGTGCCAGCAGCCTGAATTCCTACAATGAGCAGTTCTTC.

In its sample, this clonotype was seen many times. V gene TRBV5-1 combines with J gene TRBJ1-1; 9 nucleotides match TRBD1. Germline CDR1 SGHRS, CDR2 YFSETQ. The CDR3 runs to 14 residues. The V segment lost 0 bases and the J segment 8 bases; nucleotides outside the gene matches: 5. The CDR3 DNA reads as TGCGCCAGCAGCTTGGGGACAGGGGAAGTGGAAGCTTTCTTT. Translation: CASSLGTGEVEAFF.

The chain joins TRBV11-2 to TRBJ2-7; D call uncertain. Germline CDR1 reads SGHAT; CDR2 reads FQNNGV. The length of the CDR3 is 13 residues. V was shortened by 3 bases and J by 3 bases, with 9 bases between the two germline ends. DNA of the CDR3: TGTGCCAGCAGCTTCGACATCAGCTACGAGCAGTACTTC. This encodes CASSFDISYEQYF.

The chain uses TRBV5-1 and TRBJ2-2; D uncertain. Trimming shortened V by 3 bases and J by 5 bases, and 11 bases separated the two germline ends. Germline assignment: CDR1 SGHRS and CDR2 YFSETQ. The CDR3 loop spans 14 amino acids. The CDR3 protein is CASSSPPKTGELFF. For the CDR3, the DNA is TGCGCCAGCAGCTCGCCTCCTAAGACCGGGGAGCTGTTTTTT.

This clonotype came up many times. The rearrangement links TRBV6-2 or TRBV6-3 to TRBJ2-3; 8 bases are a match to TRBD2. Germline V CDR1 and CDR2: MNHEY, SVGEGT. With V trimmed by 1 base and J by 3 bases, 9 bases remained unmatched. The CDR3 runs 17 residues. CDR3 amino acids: CASSYFREAGVTDTQYF. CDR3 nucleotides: TGTGCCAGCAGTTACTTCAGAGAAGCGGGGGTGACAGATACGCAGTATTTT.

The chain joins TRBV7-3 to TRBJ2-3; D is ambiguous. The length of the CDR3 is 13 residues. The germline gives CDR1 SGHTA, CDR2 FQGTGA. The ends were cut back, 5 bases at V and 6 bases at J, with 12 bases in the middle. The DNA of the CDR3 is TGTGCCAGCAGCCTGACGGCTGCGGATACGCAGTATTTT. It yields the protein CASSLTAADTQYF. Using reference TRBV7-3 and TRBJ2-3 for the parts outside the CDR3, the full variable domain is GAGVSQTPSNKVTEKGKYVELRCDPISGHTALYWYRQSLGQGPEFLIYFQGTGAADDSGLPNDRFFAVRPEGSVSTLKIQRTERGDSAVYLCASSLTAADTQYFGPGTRLTVL.

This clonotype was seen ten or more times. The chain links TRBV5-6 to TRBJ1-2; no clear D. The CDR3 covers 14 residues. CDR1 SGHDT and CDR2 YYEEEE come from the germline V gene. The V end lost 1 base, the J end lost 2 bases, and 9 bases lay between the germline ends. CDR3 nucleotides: TGTGCCAGCAGCTTGCTAAACAGAAACTATGGCTACACCTTC. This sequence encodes CASSLLNRNYGYTF.

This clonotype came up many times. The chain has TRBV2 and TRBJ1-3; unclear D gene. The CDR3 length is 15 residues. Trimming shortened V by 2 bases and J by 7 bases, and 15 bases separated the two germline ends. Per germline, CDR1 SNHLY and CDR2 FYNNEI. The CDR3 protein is CASSEQAGGENTIYF. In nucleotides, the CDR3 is TGTGCCAGCAGTGAACAGGCAGGCGGAGAGAACACCATATATTTT.

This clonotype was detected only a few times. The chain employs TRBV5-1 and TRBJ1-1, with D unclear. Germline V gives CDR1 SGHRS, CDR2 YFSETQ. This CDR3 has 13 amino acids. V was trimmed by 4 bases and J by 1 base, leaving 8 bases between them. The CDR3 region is CASSMEGNTEAFF. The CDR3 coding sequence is TGCGCCAGCAGCATGGAGGGGAACACTGAAGCTTTCTTT.

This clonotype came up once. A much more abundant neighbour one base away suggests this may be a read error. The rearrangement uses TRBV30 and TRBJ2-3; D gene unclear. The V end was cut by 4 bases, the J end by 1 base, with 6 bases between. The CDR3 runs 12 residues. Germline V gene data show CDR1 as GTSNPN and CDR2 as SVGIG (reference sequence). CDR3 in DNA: TGTGCCTGGAAGACTGGCACAGATACGCAGTATTTT. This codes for CAWKTGTDTQYF. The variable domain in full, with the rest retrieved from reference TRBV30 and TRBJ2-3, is SQTIHQWPATLVQPVGSPLSLECTVEGTSNPNLYWYRQAAGRGLQLLFYSVGIGQISSEVPQNLSASRPQDRQFILSSKKLLLSDSGFYLCAWKTGTDTQYFGPGTRLTVL.